This is a list of T cell receptor beta chains from one sample in a study of blood T cell repertoires in COVID-19. Generated by immunoSEQ multiplex PCR, the TCRdb table keeps only in-frame clones and is missing some. The sample holds some 31,000 clones, less than 95% seen once. The specimen sequenced was peripheral blood. These TCRs come from a man aged 70-80 years with active or convalescent COVID-19. Both conserved end residues are part of each CDR3. Fields, in order: D gene, clone size, J gene, V gene, CDR3 protein, CDR3 DNA. The D gene is left open where the match is weak. Not every row has a clone size; where given, it reads once, few, many or a size class.

d_call: .; clone_size: .; j_call: TRBJ1-1; v_call: TRBV7-9; cdr3_aa: CASRGSDTEAFF; cdr3_nt: TGTGCCAGCAGAGGGAGTGATACTGAAGCTTTCTTT
d_call: TRBD2; clone_size: once; j_call: TRBJ2-3; v_call: TRBV5-1; cdr3_aa: CASSSAGTSGVYF; cdr3_nt: TGCGCCAGCAGCTCCGCGGGGACTAGCGGGGTTTATTTT
d_call: TRBD1; clone_size: .; j_call: TRBJ2-3; v_call: TRBV2; cdr3_aa: CASSDVGQGTDTQYF; cdr3_nt: TGTGCCAGCAGTGACGTGGGACAGGGCACAGATACGCAGTATTTT
d_call: TRBD2; clone_size: .; j_call: TRBJ2-3; v_call: TRBV11-2; cdr3_aa: CASTAGGGFGDTQYF; cdr3_nt: TGTGCCAGCACGGCGGGGGGCGGATTTGGAGATACGCAGTATTTT
d_call: TRBD1; clone_size: .; j_call: TRBJ2-3; v_call: TRBV11-3; cdr3_aa: CASSPTGGTDTQYF; cdr3_nt: TGTGCCAGCAGCCCGACAGGGGGCACAGATACGCAGTATTTT
d_call: .; clone_size: .; j_call: TRBJ2-2; v_call: TRBV5-5; cdr3_aa: CASSLGDRNTGELFF; cdr3_nt: TGTGCCAGCAGCTTGGGAGATCGGAACACCGGGGAGCTGTTTTTT
d_call: .; clone_size: .; j_call: TRBJ2-6; v_call: TRBV5-6; cdr3_aa: CASSFLQGRGSGANVLTF; cdr3_nt: TGTGCCAGCAGCTTTCTACAGGGTAGGGGCTCTGGGGCCAACGTCCTGACTTTC
d_call: TRBD1; clone_size: .; j_call: TRBJ1-6; v_call: TRBV4-2; cdr3_aa: CASSQVYRGNQNSPLHF; cdr3_nt: TGTGCCAGCAGCCAAGTCTACAGGGGGAATCAGAATTCACCCCTCCACTTT
d_call: TRBD2; clone_size: few; j_call: TRBJ2-7; v_call: TRBV15; cdr3_aa: CATSVGLANTYEQYF; cdr3_nt: TGTGCCACCAGCGTGGGACTAGCGAACACCTACGAGCAGTACTTC
d_call: TRBD1; clone_size: .; j_call: TRBJ1-6; v_call: TRBV2; cdr3_aa: CASSSGQGGNSPLHF; cdr3_nt: TGTGCCAGCAGTTCAGGACAGGGAGGGAATTCACCCCTCCACTTT
d_call: .; clone_size: .; j_call: TRBJ1-2; v_call: TRBV27; cdr3_aa: CASSLSGVGRNYGYTF; cdr3_nt: TGTGCCAGCAGTTTAAGCGGCGTGGGCAGAAACTATGGCTACACCTTC
d_call: TRBD1; clone_size: .; j_call: TRBJ2-3; v_call: TRBV5-4; cdr3_aa: CASSSKQGANTQYF; cdr3_nt: TGTGCCAGCAGCTCGAAACAGGGGGCCAATACGCAGTATTTT
d_call: .; clone_size: .; j_call: TRBJ1-5; v_call: TRBV5-1; cdr3_aa: CASSLSGTFRQPQHF; cdr3_nt: TGCGCCAGCAGCTTGAGCGGGACATTTAGGCAGCCCCAGCATTTT
d_call: TRBD1; clone_size: .; j_call: TRBJ2-2; v_call: TRBV14; cdr3_aa: CASSFRQGALTGELFF; cdr3_nt: TGTGCCAGCAGCTTTCGACAGGGTGCCCTGACCGGGGAGCTGTTTTTT
d_call: TRBD1; clone_size: .; j_call: TRBJ2-2; v_call: TRBV9; cdr3_aa: CASSSHRGLDTGELFF; cdr3_nt: TGTGCCAGCAGTTCACACAGGGGGCTCGACACCGGGGAGCTGTTTTTT
d_call: TRBD2; clone_size: .; j_call: TRBJ2-3; v_call: TRBV7-6; cdr3_aa: CASSPGLGRTDTQYF; cdr3_nt: TGTGCCAGCAGCCCCGGACTAGGTCGCACAGATACGCAGTATTTT
d_call: TRBD1; clone_size: .; j_call: TRBJ1-4; v_call: TRBV29-1; cdr3_aa: CSVQGEGEKLFF; cdr3_nt: TGCAGCGTTCAGGGGGAAGGTGAAAAACTGTTTTTT
d_call: .; clone_size: .; j_call: TRBJ1-5; v_call: TRBV7-9; cdr3_aa: CASSSDTLQHF; cdr3_nt: TGTGCCAGCAGCTCGGACACCCTCCAGCATTTT
d_call: TRBD1; clone_size: .; j_call: TRBJ2-3; v_call: TRBV5-1; cdr3_aa: CASSLTGGGQVDTQYF; cdr3_nt: TGCGCCAGCAGCTTGACAGGGGGAGGTCAGGTAGATACGCAGTATTTT
d_call: .; clone_size: .; j_call: TRBJ1-1; v_call: TRBV7-3; cdr3_aa: CASSFATGEPFF; cdr3_nt: TGTGCCAGCAGCTTTGCAACCGGGGAGCCTTTCTTT
d_call: .; clone_size: .; j_call: TRBJ1-6; v_call: TRBV19; cdr3_aa: CASSSQGILGNSPLHF; cdr3_nt: TGTGCCAGTAGTTCACAGGGTATATTGGGTAATTCACCCCTCCACTTT
d_call: TRBD2; clone_size: .; j_call: TRBJ2-5; v_call: TRBV9; cdr3_aa: CASNPSGGNGETQYF; cdr3_nt: TGTGCCAGCAACCCCTCGGGGGGAAACGGAGAGACCCAGTACTTC
d_call: .; clone_size: .; j_call: TRBJ1-5; v_call: TRBV23-1; cdr3_aa: CASSPVRPQHF; cdr3_nt: TGCGCCAGCAGCCCCGTCCGGCCCCAGCATTTT
d_call: .; clone_size: .; j_call: TRBJ2-7; v_call: TRBV5-1; cdr3_aa: CASSPVTRGRHEQYF; cdr3_nt: TGCGCCAGCAGCCCCGTGACCAGGGGACGGCACGAGCAGTACTTC
d_call: .; clone_size: .; j_call: TRBJ1-5; v_call: TRBV19; cdr3_aa: CASSMGFGNQPQHF; cdr3_nt: TGTGCCAGTAGTATGGGTTTCGGGAATCAGCCCCAGCATTTT
d_call: .; clone_size: .; j_call: TRBJ1-2; v_call: TRBV4-1; cdr3_aa: CASSPRVPTTGTYGYTF; cdr3_nt: TGCGCCAGCAGCCCAAGGGTTCCGACGACAGGAACCTATGGCTACACCTTC
d_call: .; clone_size: .; j_call: TRBJ1-2; v_call: TRBV3-1/TRBV3-2; cdr3_aa: CASSHNRNYGYTF; cdr3_nt: TGTGCCAGCAGCCATAACAGAAACTATGGCTACACCTTC
d_call: .; clone_size: .; j_call: TRBJ1-2; v_call: TRBV5-4; cdr3_aa: CASSLSGPRAYGYTF; cdr3_nt: TGTGCCAGCAGCTTGTCAGGGCCTAGGGCCTATGGCTACACCTTC
d_call: .; clone_size: .; j_call: TRBJ1-2; v_call: TRBV18; cdr3_aa: CASSPPRRQGDYGYTF; cdr3_nt: TGTGCCAGCTCACCACCAAGACGGCAAGGAGACTATGGCTACACCTTC
d_call: TRBD1; clone_size: .; j_call: TRBJ1-4; v_call: TRBV5-1; cdr3_aa: CASNPSGTGAEKLFF; cdr3_nt: TGCGCCAGCAACCCGTCCGGGACAGGGGCTGAAAAACTGTTTTTT
d_call: .; clone_size: .; j_call: TRBJ1-6; v_call: TRBV5-6; cdr3_aa: CASSFKESYNSPLHF; cdr3_nt: TGTGCCAGCAGCTTCAAGGAGTCCTATAATTCACCCCTCCACTTT
d_call: TRBD1; clone_size: few; j_call: TRBJ1-2; v_call: TRBV6-5; cdr3_aa: CASSSISDRGLGYTF; cdr3_nt: TGTGCCAGCAGTTCTATCTCCGACAGGGGGCTCGGCTACACCTTC
d_call: .; clone_size: .; j_call: TRBJ1-1; v_call: TRBV10-3; cdr3_aa: CAISPTLGEGRAFF; cdr3_nt: TGTGCCATCAGTCCTACCCTCGGGGAAGGGCGAGCTTTCTTT
d_call: TRBD1; clone_size: .; j_call: TRBJ1-2; v_call: TRBV10-3; cdr3_aa: CATRGTGEHGYTF; cdr3_nt: TGTGCCACCAGGGGGACAGGGGAGCATGGCTACACCTTC
d_call: TRBD2; clone_size: .; j_call: TRBJ2-7; v_call: TRBV29-1; cdr3_aa: CSVTRSGRAGYEQYF; cdr3_nt: TGCAGCGTTACACGTAGCGGGAGGGCTGGTTACGAGCAGTACTTC
d_call: .; clone_size: few; j_call: TRBJ1-6; v_call: TRBV2; cdr3_aa: CASNHELDSPLHF; cdr3_nt: TGTGCCAGCAATCATGAGCTAGATTCACCCCTCCACTTT
d_call: TRBD2; clone_size: .; j_call: TRBJ2-1; v_call: TRBV7-3; cdr3_aa: CASSLTYPWVAGGNEQFF; cdr3_nt: TGTGCCAGCAGCTTAACATACCCCTGGGTAGCGGGTGGGAATGAGCAGTTCTTC
d_call: TRBD2; clone_size: .; j_call: TRBJ2-5; v_call: TRBV24-1; cdr3_aa: CATSDFSGGRETQYF; cdr3_nt: TGTGCCACCAGTGATTTTAGCGGGGGCCGGGAGACCCAGTACTTC
d_call: .; clone_size: .; j_call: TRBJ2-7; v_call: TRBV7-9; cdr3_aa: CASSLMGLLTRQYF; cdr3_nt: TGTGCCAGCAGCTTAATGGGCCTATTAACTCGGCAGTACTTC
d_call: TRBD1; clone_size: few; j_call: TRBJ1-6; v_call: TRBV19; cdr3_aa: CASNTGTGNSPLHF; cdr3_nt: TGTGCCAGTAATACCGGGACAGGAAATTCACCCCTCCACTTT
d_call: .; clone_size: .; j_call: TRBJ2-1; v_call: TRBV12-3/TRBV12-4; cdr3_aa: CASSFGRGQFF; cdr3_nt: TGTGCCAGCAGTTTTGGACGGGGGCAGTTCTTC
d_call: .; clone_size: .; j_call: TRBJ2-3; v_call: TRBV28; cdr3_aa: CASSLIVRISTDTQYF; cdr3_nt: TGTGCCAGCAGTTTGATTGTGCGCATAAGCACAGATACGCAGTATTTT
d_call: TRBD2; clone_size: .; j_call: TRBJ2-1; v_call: TRBV5-6; cdr3_aa: CASSLGGGGRAFYNEQFF; cdr3_nt: TGTGCCAGCAGCTTGGGGGGCGGCGGGAGGGCCTTCTACAATGAGCAGTTCTTC
d_call: .; clone_size: once; j_call: TRBJ1-2; v_call: TRBV5-1; cdr3_aa: CASSLESLYNGYTF; cdr3_nt: TGCGCCAGCAGCTTGGAATCTCTGTATAATGGCTACACCTTC
d_call: .; clone_size: .; j_call: TRBJ2-1; v_call: TRBV19; cdr3_aa: CASSITGYNEQFF; cdr3_nt: TGTGCCAGTAGTATAACAGGGTACAATGAGCAGTTCTTC
d_call: .; clone_size: .; j_call: TRBJ1-2; v_call: TRBV7-9; cdr3_aa: CASSLEVGGASRGYGYTF; cdr3_nt: TGTGCCAGCAGCTTAGAAGTTGGGGGGGCGAGCAGAGGCTATGGCTACACCTTC
d_call: .; clone_size: .; j_call: TRBJ2-1; v_call: TRBV7-8; cdr3_aa: CASSLEQTSRGEQFF; cdr3_nt: TGTGCCAGCAGCTTAGAGCAGACTAGCAGGGGTGAGCAGTTCTTC
d_call: TRBD1; clone_size: .; j_call: TRBJ1-1; v_call: TRBV5-1; cdr3_aa: CASSLAGTANTEAFF; cdr3_nt: TGCGCCAGCAGCTTGGCCGGGACAGCGAACACTGAAGCTTTCTTT
d_call: TRBD1; clone_size: .; j_call: TRBJ2-1; v_call: TRBV5-1; cdr3_aa: CASSYSGQGNNEQFF; cdr3_nt: TGCGCCAGCAGCTATTCGGGACAGGGGAACAATGAGCAGTTCTTC
d_call: TRBD1; clone_size: .; j_call: TRBJ1-4; v_call: TRBV2; cdr3_aa: CASSELTGVGTNEKLFF; cdr3_nt: TGTGCCAGCAGTGAACTTACAGGGGTTGGCACTAATGAAAAACTGTTTTTT
d_call: TRBD2; clone_size: .; j_call: TRBJ2-7; v_call: TRBV6-5; cdr3_aa: CASSYSGTSYEQYF; cdr3_nt: TGTGCCAGCAGTTATAGCGGGACCTCCTACGAGCAGTACTTC
d_call: .; clone_size: .; j_call: TRBJ1-1; v_call: TRBV4-2; cdr3_aa: CASSHTTRNTEAFF; cdr3_nt: TGTGCCAGCAGCCATACGACACGGAACACTGAAGCTTTCTTT
d_call: TRBD1; clone_size: .; j_call: TRBJ2-2; v_call: TRBV19; cdr3_aa: CASRWTGYTGELFF; cdr3_nt: TGTGCCAGTAGGTGGACAGGGTACACCGGGGAGCTGTTTTTT
d_call: .; clone_size: .; j_call: TRBJ2-2; v_call: TRBV18; cdr3_aa: CASSQTDPNTGELFF; cdr3_nt: TGTGCCAGCTCGCAGACAGACCCGAACACCGGGGAGCTGTTTTTT
d_call: TRBD2; clone_size: .; j_call: TRBJ2-1; v_call: TRBV6-5; cdr3_aa: CATLERGAPYNEQFF; cdr3_nt: TGTGCCACCTTGGAGCGGGGGGCCCCCTACAATGAGCAGTTCTTC
d_call: .; clone_size: .; j_call: TRBJ1-2; v_call: TRBV6-1; cdr3_aa: CASSEPGSRWYTF; cdr3_nt: TGTGCCAGCAGTGAACCAGGGTCAAGGTGGTACACCTTC
d_call: .; clone_size: once; j_call: TRBJ1-2; v_call: TRBV28; cdr3_aa: CASSLRFNYGYTF; cdr3_nt: TGTGCCAGCAGTTTGAGGTTTAACTATGGCTACACCTTC